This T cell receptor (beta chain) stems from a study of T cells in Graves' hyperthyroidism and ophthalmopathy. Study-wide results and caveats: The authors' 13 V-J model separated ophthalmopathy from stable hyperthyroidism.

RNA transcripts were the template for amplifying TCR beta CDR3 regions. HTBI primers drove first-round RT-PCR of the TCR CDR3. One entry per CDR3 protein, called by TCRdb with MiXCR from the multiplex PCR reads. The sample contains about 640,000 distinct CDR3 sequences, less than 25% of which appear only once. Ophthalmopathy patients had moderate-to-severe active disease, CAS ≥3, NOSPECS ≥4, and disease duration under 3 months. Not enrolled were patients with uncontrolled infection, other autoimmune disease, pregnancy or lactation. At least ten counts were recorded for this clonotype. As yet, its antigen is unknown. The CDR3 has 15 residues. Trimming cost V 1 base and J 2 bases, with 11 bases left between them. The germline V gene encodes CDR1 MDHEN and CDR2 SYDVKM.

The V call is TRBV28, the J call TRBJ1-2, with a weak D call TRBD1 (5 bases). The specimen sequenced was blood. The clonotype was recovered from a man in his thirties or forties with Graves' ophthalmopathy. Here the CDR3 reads CASSLYRQGNYGYTF. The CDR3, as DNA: TGTGCCAGCAGTTTATACCGCCAGGGCAACTATGGCTACACCTTC.